The T cell receptor beta chain described here comes from a study of T cells in Graves' hyperthyroidism and ophthalmopathy. Notes on the study in general: Most thyroid clonotypes expanded above 0.001 were also detected in blood.

The TCR beta CDR3 regions underwent amplification using RNA transcripts as the source. First-round RT-PCR targeting the TCR CDR3 was performed with the HTBI primer set. One entry per CDR3 protein, called by TCRdb with MiXCR from the multiplex PCR reads. The sample lists about 700,000 distinct CDR3 sequences; 14% were seen once. This clonotype was recorded many times. Its matching antigen is unknown. The receptor's source is a woman under 30 with Graves' hyperthyroidism. Material: blood.

The CDR3 bases are TGTGCCAGCAGGACTGCCCCGGGAGCAGGCACCTCCAGGGGTACCGGGGAGCTGTTTTTT. It translates to CASRTAPGAGTSRGTGELFF. The chain links TRBV12-3 or TRBV12-4 to TRBJ2-2; D assignment may be TRBD1 or TRBD2 (6 bases each). V lost 6 bases and J 5 bases, leaving 31 bases between the germline ends. The CDR3 consists of 20 residues.